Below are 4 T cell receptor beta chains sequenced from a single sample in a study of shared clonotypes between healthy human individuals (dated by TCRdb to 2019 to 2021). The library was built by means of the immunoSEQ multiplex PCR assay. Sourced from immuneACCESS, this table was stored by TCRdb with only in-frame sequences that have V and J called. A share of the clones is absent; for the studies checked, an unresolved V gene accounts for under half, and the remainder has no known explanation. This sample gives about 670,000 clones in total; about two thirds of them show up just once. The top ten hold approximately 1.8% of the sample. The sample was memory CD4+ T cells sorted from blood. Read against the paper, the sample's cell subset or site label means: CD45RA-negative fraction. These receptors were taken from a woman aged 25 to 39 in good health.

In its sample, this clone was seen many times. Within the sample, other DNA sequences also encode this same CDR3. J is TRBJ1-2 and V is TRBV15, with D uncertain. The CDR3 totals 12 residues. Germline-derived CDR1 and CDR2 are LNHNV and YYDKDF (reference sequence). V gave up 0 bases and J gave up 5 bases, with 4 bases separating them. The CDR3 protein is CATSRDLYGYTF. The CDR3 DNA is TGTGCCACCAGCAGAGATCTGTATGGCTACACCTTC. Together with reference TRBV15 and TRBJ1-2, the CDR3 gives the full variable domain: DAMVIQNPRYQVTQFGKPVTLSCSQTLNHNVMYWYQQKSSQAPKLLFHYYDKDFNNEADTPDNFQSRRPNTSFCFLDIRSPGLGDTAMYLCATSRDLYGYTFGSGTRLTVV.

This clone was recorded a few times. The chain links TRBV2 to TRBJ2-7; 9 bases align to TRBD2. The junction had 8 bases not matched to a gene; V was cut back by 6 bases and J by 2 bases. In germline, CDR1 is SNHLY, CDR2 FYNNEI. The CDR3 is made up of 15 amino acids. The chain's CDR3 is CASRLSGSLTYEQYF. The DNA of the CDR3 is TGTGCCAGCAGGCTTAGCGGGAGCCTTACCTACGAGCAGTACTTC.

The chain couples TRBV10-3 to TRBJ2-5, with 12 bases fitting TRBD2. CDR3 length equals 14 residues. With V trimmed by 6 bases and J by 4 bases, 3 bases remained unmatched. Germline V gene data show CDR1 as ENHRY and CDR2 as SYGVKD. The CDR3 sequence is CAIRTSGSGETQYF. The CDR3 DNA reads TGTGCCATCAGGACTAGCGGGAGTGGAGAGACCCAGTACTTC.

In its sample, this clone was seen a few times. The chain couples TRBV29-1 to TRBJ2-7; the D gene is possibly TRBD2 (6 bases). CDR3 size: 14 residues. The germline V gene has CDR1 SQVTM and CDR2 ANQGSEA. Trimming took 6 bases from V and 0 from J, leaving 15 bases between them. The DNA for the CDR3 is TGCAGCGTCGCCTCCGGACTACACTCCTACGAGCAGTACTTC. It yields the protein CSVASGLHSYEQYF.